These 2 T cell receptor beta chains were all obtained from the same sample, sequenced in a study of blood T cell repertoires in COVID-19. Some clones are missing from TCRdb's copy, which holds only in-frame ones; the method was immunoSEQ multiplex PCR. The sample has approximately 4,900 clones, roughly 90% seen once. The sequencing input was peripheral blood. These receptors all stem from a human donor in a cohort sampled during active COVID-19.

The DNA for the CDR3 is TGTGCCAGCAGCCTCACAGGGAACTACGAGCAGTACTTC. Its protein product is CASSLTGNYEQYF. The chain carries TRBV11-2 and TRBJ2-7; D perhaps matches TRBD1 (6 bases). Deletions cut 5 bases from V and 3 bases from J, with 11 bases between. Germline V lookup: CDR1 SGHAT, CDR2 FQNNGV. The CDR3 spans 13 residues.

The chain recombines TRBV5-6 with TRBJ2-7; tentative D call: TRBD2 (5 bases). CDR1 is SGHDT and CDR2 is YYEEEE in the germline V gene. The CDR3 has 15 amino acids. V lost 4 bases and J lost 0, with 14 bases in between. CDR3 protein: CASSPRTGSSYEQYF. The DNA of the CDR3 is TGTGCCAGCAGCCCCCGGACGGGAAGCTCCTACGAGCAGTACTTC. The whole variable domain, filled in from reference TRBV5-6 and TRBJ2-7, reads DAGVTQSPTHLIKTRGQQVTLRCSPKSGHDTVSWYQQALGQGPQFIFQYYEEEERQRGNFPDRFSGHQFPNYSSELNVNALLLGDSALYLCASSPRTGSSYEQYFGPGTRLTVT.